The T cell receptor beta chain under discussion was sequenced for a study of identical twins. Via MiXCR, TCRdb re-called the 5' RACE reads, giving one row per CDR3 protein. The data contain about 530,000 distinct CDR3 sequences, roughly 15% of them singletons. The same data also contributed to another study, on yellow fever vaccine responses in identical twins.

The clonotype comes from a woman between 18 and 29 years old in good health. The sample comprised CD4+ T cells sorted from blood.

CDR3 in DNA: TGTGCCAGCAGCCGGACAGGTACACAAGAGACCCAGTACTTC. Translated, it gives CASSRTGTQETQYF. The chain uses TRBV5-6 and TRBJ2-5; the match to TRBD1 covers 7 bases. V was clipped by 4 bases and J by 2 bases; unmatched bases: 5. CDR3 length equals 14 residues. Germline V gene data show CDR1 as SGHDT and CDR2 as YYEEEE.